The present T cell receptor beta chain was sequenced within a study of T cell responses to AZD1222 COVID-19 vaccine. Trimming took off 8 bases at V and 7 bases at J, with 15 bases between the two ends. This CDR3 has 13 amino acids. CDR1 is LNHDA, CDR2 SQIVND, per germline (reference sequence). Points on this clone: Its specificity is not known.

General study results and limits: None of the repertoires were sampled until the peak T cell response had passed.

Data came from immunoSEQ multiplex PCR; TCRdb stores just in-frame clones and leaves some out. The sample shows 100,000 or so clones, about 89% of them seen only once. The TCR comes from an adult who received the AZD1222 COVID-19 vaccine. The chain links TRBV19 to TRBJ1-5, with D possibly TRBD1 on 5 matching bases. Source: peripheral blood, taken 28 days after the second AZD1222 dose. The DNA for the CDR3 is TGTGCCAGTTCCCCTGGAGGGGTGCAGCCCCAGCATTTT. As protein: CASSPGGVQPQHF.